Below, one T cell receptor (beta chain) is given with its context. Its antigen is currently unknown. The data originate from a study of blood T cells in healthy people across ages. Study-wide results and caveats: Any changes in expanded clonotypes were possibly confounded, as donor CMV status remained unknown. Roughly linearly, TCR beta diversity per million T cells fell as age increased. It was the long-lived donors that had more naive CD4+ cells and higher diversity than aged donors.

Then a second PCR, running roughly 7 to 11 cycles, was carried out with a sample-barcoded 5' primer and a J-beta primer mix. Via MiXCR, TCRdb re-called the 5' RACE reads, giving one row per CDR3 protein. The data show about 2 million distinct CDR3 sequences, with around half seen just once and 2% to 2.5% held by the top ten. This TCR was recovered from a middle-aged woman in good health. Sequencing used blood.

The CDR3 nucleotides read TGCGCCAGCAGCCAAGACGGGTCAGGAGGGACAGATACGCAGTATTTT. This translates into CASSQDGSGGTDTQYF. The genes are TRBV4-3 and TRBJ2-3; a possible D gene is TRBD2 (6 bases). The CDR3 loop spans 16 amino acids. V lost 0 bases, J lost 3 bases, and 13 bases lay in between. Germline V CDR1 and CDR2: LGHNA, YSLEER.